The 3 T cell receptor beta chains below come from one sample, sequenced in a study of T cell clusters in autoimmune cytopenias. Each sample's input was around 270 ng genomic DNA, 35,000 to 40,000 genome equivalents. One tube held mixed TRB-A and TRB-B primer pools for touch-down PCR. TCRdb re-called the multiplex PCR reads and gives one entry per CDR3 protein, without DNA. The sample data list 8,000 to 9,500 distinct CDR3 sequences. The sample consisted of peripheral blood. The source of these receptors is a human donor with an autoimmune cytopenia or autoimmune hepatitis (not recorded which).

V and J are TRBV20-1 and TRBJ2-7; without DNA, the TCRdb call of TRBD1 cannot be checked. CDR3 length: 14 amino acids. Germline V gene sequence: CDR1 DFQATT, CDR2 SNEGSKA (reference sequence). CDR3 amino acids: CSAARQEGAYEQYF.

The V and J genes are TRBV6-1 and TRBJ1-3. The CDR3 spans 14 residues. Germline V lookup: CDR1 MNHNS, CDR2 SASEGT. The CDR3 reads CASSQAGSGNTIYF.

J is TRBJ2-2 and V is TRBV6-6; the D call from TCRdb, TRBD2, cannot be confirmed without DNA. Germline CDR1 MNHNY, CDR2 SVGAGI (reference sequence). The CDR3 totals 18 residues. CDR3 residues: CASSSGLVGYANTGELFF.